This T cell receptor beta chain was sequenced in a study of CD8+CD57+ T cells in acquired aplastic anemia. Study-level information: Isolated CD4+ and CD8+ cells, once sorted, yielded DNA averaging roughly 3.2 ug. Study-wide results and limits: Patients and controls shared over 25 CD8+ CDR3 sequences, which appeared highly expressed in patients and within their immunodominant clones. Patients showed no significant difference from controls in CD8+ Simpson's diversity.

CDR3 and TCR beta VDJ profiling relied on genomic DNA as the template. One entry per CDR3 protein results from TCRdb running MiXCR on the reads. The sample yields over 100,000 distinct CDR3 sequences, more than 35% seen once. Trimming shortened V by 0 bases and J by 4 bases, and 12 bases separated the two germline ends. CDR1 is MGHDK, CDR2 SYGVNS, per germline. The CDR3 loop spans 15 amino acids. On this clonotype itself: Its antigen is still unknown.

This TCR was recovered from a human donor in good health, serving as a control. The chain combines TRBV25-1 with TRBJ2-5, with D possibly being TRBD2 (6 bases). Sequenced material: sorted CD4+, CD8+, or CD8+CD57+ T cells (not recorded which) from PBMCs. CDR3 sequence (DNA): TGTGCCAGCAGTGAATATACGGGGGTGGGAGAGACCCAGTACTTC. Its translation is CASSEYTGVGETQYF.